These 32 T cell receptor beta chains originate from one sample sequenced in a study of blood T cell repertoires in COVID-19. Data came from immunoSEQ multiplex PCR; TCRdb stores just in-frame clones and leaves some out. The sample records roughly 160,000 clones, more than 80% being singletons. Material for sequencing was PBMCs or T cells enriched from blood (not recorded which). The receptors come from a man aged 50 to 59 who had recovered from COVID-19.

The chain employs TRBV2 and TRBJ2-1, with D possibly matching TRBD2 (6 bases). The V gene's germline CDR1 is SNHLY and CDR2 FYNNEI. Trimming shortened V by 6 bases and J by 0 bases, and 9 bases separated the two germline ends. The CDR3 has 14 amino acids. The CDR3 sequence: CASRRDSSYNEQFF. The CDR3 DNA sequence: TGTGCCAGCAGAAGGGACTCCTCCTACAATGAGCAGTTCTTC.

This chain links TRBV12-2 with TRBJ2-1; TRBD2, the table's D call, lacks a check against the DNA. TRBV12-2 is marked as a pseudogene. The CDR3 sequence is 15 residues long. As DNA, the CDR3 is TGTGCAAGTCGCAAACTAGCGGGGGGGCCCAATGAGCAGTTCTTC. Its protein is CASRKLAGGPNEQFF.

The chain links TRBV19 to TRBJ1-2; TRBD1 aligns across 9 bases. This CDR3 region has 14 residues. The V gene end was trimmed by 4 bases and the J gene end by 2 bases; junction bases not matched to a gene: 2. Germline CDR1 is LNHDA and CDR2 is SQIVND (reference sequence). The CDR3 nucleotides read TGTGCCAGTAGTACCGGGACAGGGAACTATGGCTACACCTTC. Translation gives CASSTGTGNYGYTF.

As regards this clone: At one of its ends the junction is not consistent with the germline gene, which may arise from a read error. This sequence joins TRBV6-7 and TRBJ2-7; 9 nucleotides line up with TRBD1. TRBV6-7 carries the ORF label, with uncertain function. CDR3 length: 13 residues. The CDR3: CAGSRTGVYEQYF. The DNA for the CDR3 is TGTGCCGGCAGTCGGACAGGGGTCTACGAGCAGTACTTC.

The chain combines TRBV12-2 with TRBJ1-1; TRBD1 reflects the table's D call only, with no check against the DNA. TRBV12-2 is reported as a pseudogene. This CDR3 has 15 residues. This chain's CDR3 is CASRLDLGAHTEAFF. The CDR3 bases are TGTGCAAGTCGCTTAGACCTGGGGGCTCACACTGAAGCTTTCTTT.

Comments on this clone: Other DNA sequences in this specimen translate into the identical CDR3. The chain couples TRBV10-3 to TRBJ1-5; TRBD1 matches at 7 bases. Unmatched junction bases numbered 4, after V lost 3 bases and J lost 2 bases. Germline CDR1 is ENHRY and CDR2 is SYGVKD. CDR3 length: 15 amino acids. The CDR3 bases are TGTGCCATCAGTGAAACAGGGGAAGGCAATCAGCCCCAGCATTTT. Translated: CAISETGEGNQPQHF.

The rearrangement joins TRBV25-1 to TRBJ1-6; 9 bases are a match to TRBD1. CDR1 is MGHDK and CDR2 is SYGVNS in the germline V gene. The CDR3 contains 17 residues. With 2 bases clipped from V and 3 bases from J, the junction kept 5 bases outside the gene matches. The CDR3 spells CASSEDRGSIYNSPLHF. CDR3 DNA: TGTGCCAGCAGTGAAGACAGGGGGTCTATCTATAATTCACCCCTCCACTTT.

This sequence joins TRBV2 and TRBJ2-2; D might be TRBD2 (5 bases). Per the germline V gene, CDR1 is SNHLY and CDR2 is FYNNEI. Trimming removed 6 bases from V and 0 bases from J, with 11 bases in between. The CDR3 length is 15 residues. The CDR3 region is CASRGDSANTGELFF. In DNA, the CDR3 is TGTGCCAGCAGGGGAGACTCCGCGAACACCGGGGAGCTGTTTTTT. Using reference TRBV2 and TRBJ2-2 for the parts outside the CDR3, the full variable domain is EPEVTQTPSHQVTQMGQEVILRCVPISNHLYFYWYRQILGQKVEFLVSFYNNEISEKSEIFDDQFSVERPDGSNFTLKIRSTKLEDSAMYFCASRGDSANTGELFFGEGSRLTVL.

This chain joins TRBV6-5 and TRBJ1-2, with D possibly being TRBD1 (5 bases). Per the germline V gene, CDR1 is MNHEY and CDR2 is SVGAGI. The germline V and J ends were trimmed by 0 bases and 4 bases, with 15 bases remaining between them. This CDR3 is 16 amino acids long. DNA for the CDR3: TGTGCCAGCAGTTACTCCTCGGGTCCGGGGGGCTATGGCTACACCTTC. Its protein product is CASSYSSGPGGYGYTF.

The CDR3 region is CASSFGGNTEAFF. The CDR3 nucleotides read TGTGCCAGCAGCTTCGGCGGGAACACTGAAGCTTTCTTT. This chain uses TRBV7-2 with TRBJ1-1; D unclear. Trimming pared 3 bases from V and 1 base from J, leaving 6 bases between. Germline V gene sequence: CDR1 SGHTA, CDR2 FQGNSA. The length of the CDR3 is 13 residues. The complete variable domain, with remaining parts taken from reference TRBV7-2 and TRBJ1-1, reads GAGVSQSPSNKVTEKGKDVELRCDPISGHTALYWYRQSLGQGLEFLIYFQGNSAPDKSGLPSDRFSAERTGGSVSTLTIQRTQQEDSAVYLCASSFGGNTEAFFGQGTRLTVV.

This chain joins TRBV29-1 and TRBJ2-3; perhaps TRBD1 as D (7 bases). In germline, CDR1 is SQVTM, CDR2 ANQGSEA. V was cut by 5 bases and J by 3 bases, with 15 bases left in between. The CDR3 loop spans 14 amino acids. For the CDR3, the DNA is TGCAGCGTTTTGGGGGGACAGTTGACAGATACGCAGTATTTT. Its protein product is CSVLGGQLTDTQYF.

This chain's CDR3 is CASSQPDSANTGELFF. In DNA, the CDR3 is TGTGCCAGCAGCCAGCCCGACAGCGCGAACACCGGGGAGCTGTTTTTT. This rearrangement joins TRBV3-1 (or the pseudogene TRBV3-2) to TRBJ2-2; D may be TRBD1 (5 bases). Looked up from germline, CDR1 is LGHDT and CDR2 is YNNKEL (reference sequence). The CDR3 runs to 16 residues. V was pared by 3 bases and J by 0 bases, with 11 bases between.

The CDR3 DNA sequence: TGTGCCAGCAGCCAGCAGGGACAGGGGTCCTATGGCTACACCTTC. It translates to CASSQQGQGSYGYTF. The chain employs TRBV3-1 (or the pseudogene TRBV3-2) and TRBJ1-2; 10 nucleotides match TRBD1. V lost 3 bases and J lost 4; bases outside the gene matches: 5. The CDR3 spans 15 residues. Germline CDR1 reads LGHDT; CDR2 reads YNNKEL (reference sequence).

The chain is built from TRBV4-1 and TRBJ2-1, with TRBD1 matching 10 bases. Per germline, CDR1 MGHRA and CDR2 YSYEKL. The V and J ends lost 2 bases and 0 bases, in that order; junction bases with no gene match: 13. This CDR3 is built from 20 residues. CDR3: CASSQLGGQGLLSSYNEQFF. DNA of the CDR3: TGCGCCAGCAGCCAACTAGGGGGACAGGGGCTTCTGAGCTCCTACAATGAGCAGTTCTTC.

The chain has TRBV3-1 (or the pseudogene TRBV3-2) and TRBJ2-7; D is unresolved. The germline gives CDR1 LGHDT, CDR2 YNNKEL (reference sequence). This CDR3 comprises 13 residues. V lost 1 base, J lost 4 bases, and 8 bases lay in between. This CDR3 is CASSQAAGYEQYF. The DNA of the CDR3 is TGTGCCAGCAGCCAAGCGGCCGGGTACGAGCAGTACTTC.

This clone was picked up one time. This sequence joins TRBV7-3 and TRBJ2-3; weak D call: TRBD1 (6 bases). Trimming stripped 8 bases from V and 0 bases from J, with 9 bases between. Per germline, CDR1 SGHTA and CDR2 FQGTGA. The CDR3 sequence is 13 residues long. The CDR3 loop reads CASAGASTDTQYF. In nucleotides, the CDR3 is TGTGCCAGCGCAGGGGCTAGCACAGATACGCAGTATTTT. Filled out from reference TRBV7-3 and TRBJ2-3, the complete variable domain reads GAGVSQTPSNKVTEKGKYVELRCDPISGHTALYWYRQSLGQGPEFLIYFQGTGAADDSGLPNDRFFAVRPEGSVSTLKIQRTERGDSAVYLCASAGASTDTQYFGPGTRLTVL.

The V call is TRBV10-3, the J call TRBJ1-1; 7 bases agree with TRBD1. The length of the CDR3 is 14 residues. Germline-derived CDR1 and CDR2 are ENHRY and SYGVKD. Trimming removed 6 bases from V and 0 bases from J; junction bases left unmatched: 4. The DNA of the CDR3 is TGTGCCATCAGCTGGGACAGTTTGAACACTGAAGCTTTCTTT. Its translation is CAISWDSLNTEAFF.

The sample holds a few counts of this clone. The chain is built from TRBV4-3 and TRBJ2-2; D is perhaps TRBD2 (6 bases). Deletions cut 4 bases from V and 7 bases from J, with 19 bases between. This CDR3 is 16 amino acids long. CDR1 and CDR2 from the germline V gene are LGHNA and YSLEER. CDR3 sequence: CASSPAVGGEYGELFF. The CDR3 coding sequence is TGCGCCAGCAGCCCCGCCGTCGGGGGAGAGTACGGGGAGCTGTTTTTT.

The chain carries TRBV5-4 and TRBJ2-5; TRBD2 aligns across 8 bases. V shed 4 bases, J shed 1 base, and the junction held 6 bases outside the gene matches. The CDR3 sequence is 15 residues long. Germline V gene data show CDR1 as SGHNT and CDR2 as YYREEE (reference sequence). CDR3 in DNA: TGTGCCAGCAGCCCTTCTGCGGGGGGCCAAGAGACCCAGTACTTC. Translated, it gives CASSPSAGGQETQYF.

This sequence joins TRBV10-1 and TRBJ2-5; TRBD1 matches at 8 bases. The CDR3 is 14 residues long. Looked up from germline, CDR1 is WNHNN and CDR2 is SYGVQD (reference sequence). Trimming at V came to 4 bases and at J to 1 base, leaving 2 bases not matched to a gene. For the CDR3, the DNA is TGCGCCAGCAGTGGGACAGGGCCCCAAGAGACCCAGTACTTC. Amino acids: CASSGTGPQETQYF.

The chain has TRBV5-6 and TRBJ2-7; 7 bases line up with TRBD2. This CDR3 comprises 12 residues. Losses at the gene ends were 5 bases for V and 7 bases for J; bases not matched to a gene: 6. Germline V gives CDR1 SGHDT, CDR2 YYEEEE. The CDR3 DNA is TGTGCCAGCAGGCGGAGCGGGGAAGAGCAGTACTTC. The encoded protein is CASRRSGEEQYF.

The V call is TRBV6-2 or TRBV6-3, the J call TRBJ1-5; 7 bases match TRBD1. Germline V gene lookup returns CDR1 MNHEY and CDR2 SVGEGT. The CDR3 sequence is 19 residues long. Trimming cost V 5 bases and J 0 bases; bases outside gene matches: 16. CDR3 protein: CASSRSIWVTGFSNQPQHF. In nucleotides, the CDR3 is TGTGCCAGCAGTCGCTCGATATGGGTGACAGGGTTTAGCAATCAGCCCCAGCATTTT.

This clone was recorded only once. CDR3: CASSQAGDSGANVLTF. CDR3 coding DNA: TGTGCCAGCAGCCAAGCAGGGGATTCTGGGGCCAACGTCCTGACTTTC. The V call is TRBV3-1 (or the pseudogene TRBV3-2), the J call TRBJ2-6; tentatively, D is TRBD1 (6 bases). Between the trimmed V and J ends, which lost 1 base and 1 base, there was a span of 8 bases. The V gene's germline CDR1 is LGHDT and CDR2 YNNKEL (reference sequence). CDR3 size: 16 residues.

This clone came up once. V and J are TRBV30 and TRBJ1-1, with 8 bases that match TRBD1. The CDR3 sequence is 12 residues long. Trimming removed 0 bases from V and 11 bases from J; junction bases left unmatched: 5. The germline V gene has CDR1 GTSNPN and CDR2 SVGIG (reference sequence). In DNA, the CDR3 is TGTGCCTGGAGTGTTCAGGGGGCGGGTGCTTTCTTT. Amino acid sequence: CAWSVQGAGAFF.

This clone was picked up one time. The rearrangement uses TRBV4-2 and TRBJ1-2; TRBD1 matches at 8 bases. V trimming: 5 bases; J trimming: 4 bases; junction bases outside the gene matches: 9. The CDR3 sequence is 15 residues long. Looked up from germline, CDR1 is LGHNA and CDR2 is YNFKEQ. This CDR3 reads CASSVNRGTRYGYTF. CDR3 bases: TGTGCCAGCAGCGTTAACAGGGGGACCCGCTATGGCTACACCTTC.

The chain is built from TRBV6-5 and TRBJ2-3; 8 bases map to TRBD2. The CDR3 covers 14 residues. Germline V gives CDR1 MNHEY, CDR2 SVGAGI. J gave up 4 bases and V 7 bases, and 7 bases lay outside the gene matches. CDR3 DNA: TGTGCCAGCAAACCGGGACTAGATGCAGATACGCAGTATTTT. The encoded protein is CASKPGLDADTQYF.

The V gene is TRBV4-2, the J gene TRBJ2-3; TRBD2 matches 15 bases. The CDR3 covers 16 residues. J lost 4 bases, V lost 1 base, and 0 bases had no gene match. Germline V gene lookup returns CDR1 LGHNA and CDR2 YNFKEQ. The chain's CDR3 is CASSQGTSGGADTQYF. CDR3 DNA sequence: TGTGCCAGCAGCCAAGGGACTAGCGGGGGGGCAGATACGCAGTATTTT.

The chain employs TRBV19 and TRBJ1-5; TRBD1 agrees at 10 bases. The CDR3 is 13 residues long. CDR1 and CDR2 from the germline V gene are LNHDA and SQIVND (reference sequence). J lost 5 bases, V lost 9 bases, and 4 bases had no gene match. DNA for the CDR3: TGTGCCAGCGACAGGGGGCGCGATCAGCCCCAGCATTTT. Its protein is CASDRGRDQPQHF.

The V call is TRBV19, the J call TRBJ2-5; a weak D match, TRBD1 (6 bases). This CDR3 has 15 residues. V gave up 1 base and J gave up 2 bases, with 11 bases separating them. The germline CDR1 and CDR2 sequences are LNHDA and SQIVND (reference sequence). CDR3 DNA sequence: TGTGCCAGTAGTATAGGGTGGACAGCTCAAGAGACCCAGTACTTC. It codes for CASSIGWTAQETQYF.

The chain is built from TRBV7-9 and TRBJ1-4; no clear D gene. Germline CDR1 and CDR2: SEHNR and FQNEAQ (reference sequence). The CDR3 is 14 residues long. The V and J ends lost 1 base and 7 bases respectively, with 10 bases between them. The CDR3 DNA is TGTGCCAGCAGCTTAGGTATTGGCGGTGAAAAACTGTTTTTT. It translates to CASSLGIGGEKLFF.

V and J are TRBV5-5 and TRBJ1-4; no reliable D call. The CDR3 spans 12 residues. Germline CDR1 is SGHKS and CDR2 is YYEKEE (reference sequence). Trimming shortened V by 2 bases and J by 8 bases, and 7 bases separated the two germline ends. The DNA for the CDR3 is TGTGCCAGCAGCTTTTCGGGGGAAAAACTGTTTTTT. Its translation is CASSFSGEKLFF.

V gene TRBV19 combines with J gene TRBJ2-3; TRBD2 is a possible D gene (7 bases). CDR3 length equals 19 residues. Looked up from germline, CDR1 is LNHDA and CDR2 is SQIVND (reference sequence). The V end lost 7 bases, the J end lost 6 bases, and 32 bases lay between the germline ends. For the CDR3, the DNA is TGTGCCAGTAAAGGGGGGGGCGCGACGTCAGATTTCGAACGGGATACGCAGTATTTT. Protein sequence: CASKGGGATSDFERDTQYF.